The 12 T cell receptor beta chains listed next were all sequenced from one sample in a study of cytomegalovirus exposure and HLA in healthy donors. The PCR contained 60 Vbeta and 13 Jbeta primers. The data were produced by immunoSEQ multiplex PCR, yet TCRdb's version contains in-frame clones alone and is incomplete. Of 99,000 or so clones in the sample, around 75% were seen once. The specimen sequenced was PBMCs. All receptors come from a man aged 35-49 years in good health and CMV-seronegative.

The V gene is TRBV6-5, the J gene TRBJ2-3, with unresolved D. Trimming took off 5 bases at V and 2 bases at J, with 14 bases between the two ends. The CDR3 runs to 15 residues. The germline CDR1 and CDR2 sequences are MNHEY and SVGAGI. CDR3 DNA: TGTGCCAGCAGTGGCCTCCCCCCACACACAGATACGCAGTATTTT. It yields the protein CASSGLPPHTDTQYF.

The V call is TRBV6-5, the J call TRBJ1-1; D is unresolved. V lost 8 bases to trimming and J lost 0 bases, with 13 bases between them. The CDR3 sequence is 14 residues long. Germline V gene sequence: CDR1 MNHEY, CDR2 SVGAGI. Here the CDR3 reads CASGNRRMNTEAFF. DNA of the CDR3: TGTGCCAGCGGAAATCGGCGGATGAACACTGAAGCTTTCTTT.

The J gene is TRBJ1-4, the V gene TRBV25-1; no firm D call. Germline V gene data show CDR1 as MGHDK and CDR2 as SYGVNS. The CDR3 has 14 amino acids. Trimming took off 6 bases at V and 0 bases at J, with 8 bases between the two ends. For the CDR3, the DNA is TGTGCCAGCAGACCTCGGTCAACTAATGAAAAACTGTTTTTT. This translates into CASRPRSTNEKLFF.

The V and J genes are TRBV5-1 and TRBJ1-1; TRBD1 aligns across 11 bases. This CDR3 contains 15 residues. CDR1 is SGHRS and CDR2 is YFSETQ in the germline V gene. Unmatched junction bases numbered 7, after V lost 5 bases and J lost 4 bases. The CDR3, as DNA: TGCGCCAGCAGGGACAGGGGGCTGTGGGGCACTGAAGCTTTCTTT. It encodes CASRDRGLWGTEAFF.

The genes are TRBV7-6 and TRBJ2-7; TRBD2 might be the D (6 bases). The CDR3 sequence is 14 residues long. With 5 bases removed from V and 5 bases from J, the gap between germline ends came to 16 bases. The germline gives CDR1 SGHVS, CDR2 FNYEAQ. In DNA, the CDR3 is TGTGCCAGCAGCCTCGGCGGGGCGGCGGACGAGCAGTACTTC. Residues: CASSLGGAADEQYF.

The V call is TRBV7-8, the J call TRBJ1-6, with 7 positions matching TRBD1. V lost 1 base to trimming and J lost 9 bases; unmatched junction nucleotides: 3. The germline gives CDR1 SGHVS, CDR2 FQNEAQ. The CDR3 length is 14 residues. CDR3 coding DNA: TGTGCCAGCAGCTTAGAGGGGGCGTCTTCACCCCTCCACTTT. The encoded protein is CASSLEGASSPLHF.

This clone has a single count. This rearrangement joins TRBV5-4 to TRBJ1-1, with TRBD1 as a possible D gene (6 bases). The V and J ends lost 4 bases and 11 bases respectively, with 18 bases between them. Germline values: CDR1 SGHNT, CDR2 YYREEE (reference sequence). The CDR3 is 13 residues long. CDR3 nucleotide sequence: TGTGCCAGCAGCCCTTACGGGGGGCTGGAGGCTTTCTTT. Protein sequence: CASSPYGGLEAFF.

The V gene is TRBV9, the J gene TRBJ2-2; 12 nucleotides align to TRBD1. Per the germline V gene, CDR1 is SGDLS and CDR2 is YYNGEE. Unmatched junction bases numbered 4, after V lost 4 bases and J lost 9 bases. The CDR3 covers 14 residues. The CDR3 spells CASSTGQGARELFF. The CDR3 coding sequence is TGTGCCAGCAGCACGGGACAGGGGGCGCGGGAGCTGTTTTTT.

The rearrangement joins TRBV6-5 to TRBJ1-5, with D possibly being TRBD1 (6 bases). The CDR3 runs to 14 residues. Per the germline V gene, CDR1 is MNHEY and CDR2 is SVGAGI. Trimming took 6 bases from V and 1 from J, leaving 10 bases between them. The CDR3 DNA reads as TGTGCCAGCAGCGCCACAGGGAGCAATCAGCCCCAGCATTTT. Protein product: CASSATGSNQPQHF.

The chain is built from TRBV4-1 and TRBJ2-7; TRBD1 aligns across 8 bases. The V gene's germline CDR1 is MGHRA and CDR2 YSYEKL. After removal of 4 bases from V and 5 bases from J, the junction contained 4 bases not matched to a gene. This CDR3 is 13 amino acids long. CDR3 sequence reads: CASSPRGRHEQYF. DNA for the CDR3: TGCGCCAGCAGCCCCAGGGGGCGACACGAGCAGTACTTC.

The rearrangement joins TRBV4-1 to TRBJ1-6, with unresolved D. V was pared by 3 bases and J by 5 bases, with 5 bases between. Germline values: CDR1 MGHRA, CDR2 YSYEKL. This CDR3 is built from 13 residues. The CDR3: CASSHPDNSPLHF. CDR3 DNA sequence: TGCGCCAGCAGCCACCCCGATAATTCACCCCTCCACTTT.

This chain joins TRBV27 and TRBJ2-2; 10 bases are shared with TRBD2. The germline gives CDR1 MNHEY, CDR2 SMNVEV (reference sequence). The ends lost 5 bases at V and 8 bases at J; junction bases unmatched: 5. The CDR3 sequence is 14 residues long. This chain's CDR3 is CASSLLAGRGELFF. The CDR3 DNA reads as TGTGCCAGCAGTCTACTAGCGGGACGAGGGGAGCTGTTTTTT.